Presented here are 9 T cell receptor beta chains from one specimen sequenced in a study of cytotoxic CD8 clonotypes in ibrutinib-treated CLL. Some clones are missing from TCRdb's copy, which holds only in-frame ones; the method was immunoSEQ multiplex PCR. The sample includes some 160,000 clones, about 80% of them seen just once. Sequences were derived from PBMCs, sampled after 12 months of ibrutinib treatment. The receptors here all came from a human donor with chronic lymphocytic leukemia.

The V call is TRBV4-3, the J call TRBJ2-7, with TRBD2 matching over 8 bases. There are 14 residues in the CDR3. Germline V gene lookup returns CDR1 LGHNA and CDR2 YSLEER. With V trimmed by 8 bases and J by 1 base, 7 bases remained unmatched. CDR3 residues: CASGPGLGSYEQYF. CDR3 in DNA: TGCGCCAGCGGTCCGGGACTAGGATCCTACGAGCAGTACTTC.

The chain uses TRBV6-5 and TRBJ2-7; D may correspond to TRBD1 or TRBD2 (5 bases each). This CDR3 region has 14 residues. Germline values: CDR1 MNHEY, CDR2 SVGAGI. V was clipped by 5 bases and J by 1 base, with 12 bases between them. The CDR3 here is CASSRDGLSYEQYF. Written as DNA, the CDR3 is TGTGCCAGCAGTCGGGACGGCCTATCCTACGAGCAGTACTTC.

This chain joins TRBV27 and TRBJ2-7; tentatively, D is TRBD2 (5 bases). The CDR3 covers 17 residues. The germline V gene has CDR1 MNHEY and CDR2 SMNVEV (reference sequence). Trimming stripped 0 bases from V and 1 base from J, with 16 bases between. Here the CDR3 reads CASSLSPARELSYEQYF. The CDR3 bases are TGTGCCAGCAGTTTATCGCCCGCAAGGGAGCTATCCTACGAGCAGTACTTC.

The rearrangement uses TRBV28 and TRBJ2-2; tentative D call: TRBD1 (6 bases). Trimming took 5 bases from V and 6 from J, leaving 22 bases between them. CDR1 and CDR2 from the germline V gene are MDHEN and SYDVKM. CDR3 length equals 17 residues. The DNA for the CDR3 is TGTGCCAGCAGTCCTCAGACGGGACAAAGAGCGGCCGGGGAGCTGTTTTTT. Translation gives CASSPQTGQRAAGELFF.

V gene TRBV13 combines with J gene TRBJ2-1, with TRBD2 matching 14 bases. This CDR3 is built from 16 residues. CDR1 is PRHDT and CDR2 is FYEKMQ in the germline V gene (reference sequence). Trimming took 5 bases from V and 9 from J; bases not matched to a gene: 9. CDR3 nucleotides: TGTGCCAGCAGCCCAATGACTAGCGGGAGGGCAGGTGAGCAGTTCTTC. Translated, it gives CASSPMTSGRAGEQFF. The variable domain in full, completed from reference TRBV13 and TRBJ2-1, reads AAGVIQSPRHLIKEKRETATLKCYPIPRHDTVYWYQQGPGQDPQFLISFYEKMQSDKGSIPDRFSAQQFSDYHSELNMSSLELGDSALYFCASSPMTSGRAGEQFFGPGTRLTVL.

This chain links TRBV6-5 with TRBJ2-1; D remains unclear. The length of the CDR3 is 15 residues. Germline CDR1 reads MNHEY; CDR2 reads SVGAGI. Trimming took 0 bases from V and 5 from J, leaving 11 bases between them. CDR3 DNA sequence: TGTGCCAGCAGTTACTCGAGGCCCCGTGACAATGAGCAGTTCTTC. It encodes CASSYSRPRDNEQFF.

The V call is TRBV7-2, the J call TRBJ1-1, with D uncertain. V lost 4 bases to trimming and J lost 4 bases, with 7 bases between them. CDR1 and CDR2 from the germline V gene are SGHTA and FQGNSA. The length of the CDR3 is 12 residues. The CDR3 DNA sequence: TGTGCCAGCAGCTCTCGGGTCACTGAAGCTTTCTTT. Encoded protein: CASSSRVTEAFF.

The chain links TRBV5-4 to TRBJ1-4; 9 nucleotides align to TRBD1. Looked up from germline, CDR1 is SGHNT and CDR2 is YYREEE (reference sequence). The CDR3 runs to 15 residues. Trimming removed 4 bases from V and 5 bases from J; junction bases left unmatched: 6. The CDR3 loop is CASSLPGTGNEKLFF. CDR3 sequence (DNA): TGTGCCAGCAGCCTTCCCGGGACAGGGAATGAAAAACTGTTTTTT.

This clone was counted a few times. The rearrangement joins TRBV7-3 to TRBJ2-1; 9 bases fit TRBD2. The germline V gene has CDR1 SGHTA and CDR2 FQGTGA. This CDR3 has 13 residues. V lost 1 base, J lost 10 bases, and 2 bases stayed unmatched. The CDR3 nucleotides read TGTGCCAGCAGCTTAATAACTAGCGGGGAGCAGTTCTTC. Translating gives CASSLITSGEQFF.